Following are 18 T cell receptor beta chains from one sample sequenced in a study of blood T cell repertoires in COVID-19 (dated by TCRdb to the early 2020s). The library was generated by the immunoSEQ multiplex PCR assay. The clones in this table, taken by TCRdb from immuneACCESS, are in-frame only. Not every clone is retained; where verified, under half of the shortfall comes from an unresolved V gene, and the cause of the rest is unknown. The sample includes under 300,000 clones, with around 87% observed a single time. The ten largest clones represent over 6% of the sample. Sample: peripheral blood. These TCRs come from a woman aged 65 to 85 with active or convalescent COVID-19.

The chain joins TRBV7-9 to TRBJ1-2; TRBD1 matches at 9 bases. Looked up from germline, CDR1 is SEHNR and CDR2 is FQNEAQ (reference sequence). There are 17 residues in the CDR3. J was trimmed by 2 bases and V by 0 bases; bases with no gene match: 7. This CDR3 reads CASSLAYRGRQNYGYTF. CDR3 DNA: TGTGCCAGCAGCTTAGCCTACAGGGGGCGTCAAAACTATGGCTACACCTTC.

The chain carries TRBV6-6 and TRBJ2-7, with 10 bases aligning to TRBD2. Germline V gene lookup returns CDR1 MNHNY and CDR2 SVGAGI (reference sequence). This CDR3 has 15 residues. V dropped 4 bases and J dropped 0; count of bases not matched to a gene: 3. CDR3 sequence (DNA): TGTGCCAGCAGTTGGACTAGCGGCCGCTCCTACGAGCAGTACTTC. Its translation is CASSWTSGRSYEQYF.

There are a few counts of this clone. The rearrangement joins TRBV18 to TRBJ2-7; 11 bases fit TRBD1. Germline V gives CDR1 KGHSH, CDR2 LQKENI. The CDR3 has 14 amino acids. V trimming: 6 bases; J trimming: 7 bases; junction bases outside the gene matches: 8. CDR3 protein: CASSGGTGGREQYF. CDR3 DNA sequence: TGTGCCAGCTCCGGGGGGACAGGGGGTCGTGAGCAGTACTTC.

V usage is TRBV11-2 and J usage is TRBJ1-1, with D possibly matching TRBD1 (5 bases). The CDR3 spans 16 residues. CDR1 and CDR2 from the germline V gene are SGHAT and FQNNGV. V lost 1 base to trimming and J lost 2 bases, with 14 bases between them. The CDR3 nucleotides read TGTGCCAGCAGCTTAGTGGCAGGGCGTACTAACACTGAAGCTTTCTTT. It codes for CASSLVAGRTNTEAFF.

This rearrangement joins TRBV6-5 to TRBJ1-6; a possible D gene is TRBD1 (5 bases). The CDR3 runs 12 residues. Germline loops: CDR1 MNHEY, CDR2 SVGAGI. Deletions cut 5 bases from V and 14 bases from J, with 13 bases between. CDR3 loop: CASSNQGSTLHF. The DNA of the CDR3 is TGTGCCAGCAGTAACCAGGGAAGCACCCTCCACTTT.

The V gene is TRBV7-9, the J gene TRBJ1-3; D is undetermined. Germline V CDR1 and CDR2: SEHNR, FQNEAQ (reference sequence). CDR3 size: 15 residues. V shed 3 bases and J shed 3 bases, with 12 bases lying between them. CDR3 DNA: TGTGCCAGCAGCTTTATTCCGGGAGTTGGAAACACCATATATTTT. It is translated as CASSFIPGVGNTIYF.

The chain carries TRBV7-2 and TRBJ2-7, with 8 bases fitting TRBD2. CDR1 and CDR2 (germline): SGHTA, FQGNSA. CDR3 length: 13 amino acids. With V trimmed by 6 bases and J by 3 bases, 4 bases remained unmatched. CDR3 protein: CASRTSGLYEQYF. The CDR3 DNA reads as TGTGCCAGCAGAACTAGCGGACTCTACGAGCAGTACTTC.

The rearrangement joins TRBV5-1 to TRBJ2-3; a possible D gene is TRBD2 (6 bases). The V end was cut by 2 bases, the J end by 2 bases, with 9 bases between. In germline, CDR1 is SGHRS, CDR2 YFSETQ. CDR3 length: 14 residues. DNA of the CDR3: TGCGCCAGCAGCTTCCGGGGGTTCACAGATACGCAGTATTTT. Its translation is CASSFRGFTDTQYF.

This chain connects TRBV5-1 to TRBJ1-1; 8 positions agree with TRBD1. The CDR3 has 14 amino acids. J lost 7 bases, V lost 0 bases, and 5 bases had no gene match. From germline, CDR1 is SGHRS and CDR2 YFSETQ. The CDR3 region is CASSLEYGQGEAFF. CDR3 sequence (DNA): TGCGCCAGCAGCTTGGAATATGGACAGGGTGAAGCTTTCTTT.

This sequence joins TRBV5-4 and TRBJ2-1, with TRBD2 identical over 8 bases. Unmatched junction bases numbered 4, after V lost 0 bases and J lost 5 bases. CDR3 length: 15 amino acids. Germline V gives CDR1 SGHNT, CDR2 YYREEE (reference sequence). CDR3 DNA sequence: TGTGCCAGCAGCTTGGGCGGGGGGCGCGACAATGAGCAGTTCTTC. Its translation is CASSLGGGRDNEQFF. Using reference TRBV5-4 and TRBJ2-1 for the parts outside the CDR3, the full variable domain is ETGVTQSPTHLIKTRGQQVTLRCSSQSGHNTVSWYQQALGQGPQFIFQYYREEENGRGNFPPRFSGLQFPNYSSELNVNALELDDSALYLCASSLGGGRDNEQFFGPGTRLTVL.

V and J are TRBV19 and TRBJ1-1; no clear D. Germline V CDR1 and CDR2: LNHDA, SQIVND (reference sequence). Trimming left V 7 bases short and J 6 bases short, with 15 bases between. The CDR3 extends over 13 amino acids. In nucleotides, the CDR3 is TGTGCCAGTAATGAAGGGAGTATTTCTGAAGCTTTCTTT. Its protein product is CASNEGSISEAFF. The entire variable domain, with the rest obtained from reference TRBV19 and TRBJ1-1, is as follows: DGGITQSPKYLFRKEGQNVTLSCEQNLNHDAMYWYRQDPGQGLRLIYYSQIVNDFQKGDIAEGYSVSREKKESFPLTVTSAQKNPTAFYLCASNEGSISEAFFGQGTRLTVV.

The J gene is TRBJ1-3, the V gene TRBV7-2; D is undetermined. CDR1 and CDR2 (germline): SGHTA, FQGNSA. V gave up 3 bases and J gave up 7 bases, with 10 bases separating them. The CDR3 contains 13 residues. CDR3 sequence (DNA): TGTGCCAGCAGCTTTGAGGTAGCGAACACCATATATTTT. This gives the protein CASSFEVANTIYF.

The genes are TRBV4-3 and TRBJ2-1; TRBD2 matches 8 bases. The CDR3 sequence is 16 residues long. V lost 0 bases to trimming and J lost 6 bases; unmatched junction nucleotides: 7. The germline gives CDR1 LGHNA, CDR2 YSLEER. Here the CDR3 reads CASSQDAVRGGNEQFF. DNA for the CDR3: TGCGCCAGCAGCCAAGACGCAGTACGGGGGGGCAATGAGCAGTTCTTC.

The V gene is TRBV11-2, the J gene TRBJ1-2; maybe TRBD1 (5 bases). Trimming left V 1 base short and J 4 bases short, with 13 bases between. CDR3 length: 15 amino acids. Germline V CDR1 and CDR2: SGHAT, FQNNGV. The CDR3 nucleotides read TGTGCCAGCAGCTTAGGGGGAGGGGCGCGCTATGGCTACACCTTC. Translated: CASSLGGGARYGYTF.

The CDR3 is CATSDLLEETQYF. CDR3 coding DNA: TGTGCCACCAGTGATTTGCTAGAAGAGACCCAGTACTTC. The chain recombines TRBV24-1 with TRBJ2-5, with D hard to call. Per the germline V gene, CDR1 is KGHDR and CDR2 is SFDVKD. The ends were cut back, 0 bases at V and 3 bases at J, with 4 bases in the middle. This CDR3 is 13 amino acids long.

The chain joins TRBV4-2 to TRBJ1-4; TRBD1 matches 8 bases. Germline V lookup: CDR1 LGHNA, CDR2 YNFKEQ. The CDR3 is made up of 14 amino acids. V shed 0 bases and J 10 bases; nucleotides not matched to a gene: 4. The CDR3 reads CASSQETGGVKLFF. The CDR3 region has the DNA TGTGCCAGCAGCCAAGAAACAGGGGGAGTAAAACTGTTTTTT.

The chain uses TRBV19 and TRBJ2-1, with 9 nucleotides matching TRBD2. The CDR3 covers 17 residues. The germline V gene has CDR1 LNHDA and CDR2 SQIVND (reference sequence). V trimming: 3 bases; J trimming: 3 bases; junction bases outside the gene matches: 9. CDR3: CASSIRTTTSGYNEQFF. The CDR3 DNA sequence: TGTGCCAGTAGTATTCGGACGACGACTAGCGGCTACAATGAGCAGTTCTTC.

V gene TRBV7-6 combines with J gene TRBJ2-2; a weak D match, TRBD2 (7 bases). Germline values: CDR1 SGHVS, CDR2 FNYEAQ. V lost 6 bases, J lost 1 base, and 15 bases lay in between. The CDR3 totals 16 residues. CDR3 amino acids: CASRGGGQLNTGELFF. Here the CDR3 DNA reads TGTGCCAGCAGGGGAGGGGGACAATTGAACACCGGGGAGCTGTTTTTT.